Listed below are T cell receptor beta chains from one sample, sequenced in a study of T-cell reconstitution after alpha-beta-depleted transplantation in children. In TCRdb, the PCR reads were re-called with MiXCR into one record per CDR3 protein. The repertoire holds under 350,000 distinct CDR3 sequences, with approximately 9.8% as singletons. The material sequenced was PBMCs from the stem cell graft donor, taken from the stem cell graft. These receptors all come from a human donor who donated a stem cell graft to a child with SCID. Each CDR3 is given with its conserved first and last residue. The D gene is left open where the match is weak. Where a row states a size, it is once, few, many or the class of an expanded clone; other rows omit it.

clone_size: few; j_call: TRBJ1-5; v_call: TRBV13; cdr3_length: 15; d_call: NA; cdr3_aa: CASSRRQFSNQPQHF; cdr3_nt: TGTGCCAGCAGCCGCCGACAGTTTAGCAATCAGCCCCAGCATTTT
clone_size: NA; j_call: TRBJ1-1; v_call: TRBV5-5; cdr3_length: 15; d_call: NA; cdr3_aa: CASSWDASPNTEAFF; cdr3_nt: TGTGCCAGCAGCTGGGACGCCTCGCCGAACACTGAAGCTTTCTTT
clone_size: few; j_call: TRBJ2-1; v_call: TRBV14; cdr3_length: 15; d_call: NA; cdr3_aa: CASSRDHYSYNEQFF; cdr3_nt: TGTGCCAGCAGCCGGGACCACTACTCCTACAATGAGCAGTTCTTC
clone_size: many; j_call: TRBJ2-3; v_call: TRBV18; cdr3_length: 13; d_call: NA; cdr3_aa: CASSPPVTDTQYF; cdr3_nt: TGTGCCAGCTCACCACCAGTCACAGATACGCAGTATTTT
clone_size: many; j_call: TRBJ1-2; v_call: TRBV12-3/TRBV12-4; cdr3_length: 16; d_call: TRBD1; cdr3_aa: CASSLRGGAFNYGYTF; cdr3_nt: TGTGCCAGCAGTTTGCGAGGGGGCGCTTTTAACTATGGCTACACCTTC
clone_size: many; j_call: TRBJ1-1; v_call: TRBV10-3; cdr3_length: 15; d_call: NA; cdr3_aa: CAISEPGVVNTEAFF; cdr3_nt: TGTGCCATCAGTGAGCCGGGGGTGGTTAACACTGAAGCTTTCTTT
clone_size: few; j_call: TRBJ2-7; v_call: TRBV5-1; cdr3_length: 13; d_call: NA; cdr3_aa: CASSLETNYEQYF; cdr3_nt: TGCGCCAGCAGCTTGGAGACAAACTACGAGCAGTACTTC
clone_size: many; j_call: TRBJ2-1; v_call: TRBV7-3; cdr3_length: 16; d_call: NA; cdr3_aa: CASSLSGLSSYNEQFF; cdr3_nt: TGTGCCAGCAGCTTATCCGGGCTTAGCTCCTACAATGAGCAGTTCTTC
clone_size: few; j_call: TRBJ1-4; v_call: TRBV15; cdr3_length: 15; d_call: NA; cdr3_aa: CATSRVGTNTEKLFF; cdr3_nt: TGTGCCACCAGCAGAGTGGGCACAAATACGGAAAAACTGTTTTTT
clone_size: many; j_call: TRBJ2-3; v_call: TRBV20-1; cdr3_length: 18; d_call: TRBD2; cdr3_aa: CSARGNPGLAGATDTQYF; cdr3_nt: TGCAGTGCTAGAGGGAATCCGGGACTAGCGGGGGCCACAGATACGCAGTATTTT
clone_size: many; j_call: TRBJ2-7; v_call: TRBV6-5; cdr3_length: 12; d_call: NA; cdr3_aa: CASSTQGGEQYF; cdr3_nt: TGTGCCAGCAGTACACAGGGCGGGGAGCAGTACTTC
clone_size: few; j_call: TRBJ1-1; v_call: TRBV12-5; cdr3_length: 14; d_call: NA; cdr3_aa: CASGSHVEGPEAFF; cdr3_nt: TGTGCTAGTGGTTCGCATGTAGAGGGGCCTGAAGCTTTCTTT
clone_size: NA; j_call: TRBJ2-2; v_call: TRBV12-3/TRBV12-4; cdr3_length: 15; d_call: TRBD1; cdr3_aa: CAGRTGTGRAGELFF; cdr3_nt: TGTGCCGGAAGAACCGGGACAGGGCGCGCCGGGGAGCTGTTTTTT
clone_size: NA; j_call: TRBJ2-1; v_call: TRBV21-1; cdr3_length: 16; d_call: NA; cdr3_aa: CASSKELAGIYNEQFF; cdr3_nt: TGTGCCAGCAGCAAAGAACTAGCGGGAATCTACAATGAGCAGTTCTTC
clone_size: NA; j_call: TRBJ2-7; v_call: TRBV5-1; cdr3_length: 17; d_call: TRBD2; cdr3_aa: CASRLGLAGAISYEQYF; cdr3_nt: TGCGCCAGCAGGTTAGGACTAGCGGGGGCCATCTCCTACGAGCAGTACTTC
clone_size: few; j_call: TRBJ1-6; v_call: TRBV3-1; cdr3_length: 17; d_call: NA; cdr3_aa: CASSHPGGSSYNSPLHF; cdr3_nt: TGTGCCAGCAGCCATCCGGGAGGGAGCTCCTATAATTCACCCCTCCACTTT
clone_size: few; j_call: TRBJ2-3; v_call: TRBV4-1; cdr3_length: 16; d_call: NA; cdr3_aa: CASSQDGSQLVYTQYF; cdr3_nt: TGCGCCAGCAGCCAAGACGGCAGCCAGCTGGTTTATACGCAGTATTTT
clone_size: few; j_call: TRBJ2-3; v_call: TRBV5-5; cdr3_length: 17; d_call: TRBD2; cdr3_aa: CASSLFTSGGTTDTQYF; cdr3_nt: TGTGCCAGCAGCTTGTTTACTAGCGGGGGAACCACAGATACGCAGTATTTT
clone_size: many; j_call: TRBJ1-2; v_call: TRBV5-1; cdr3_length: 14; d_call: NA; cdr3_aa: CASSLVDTSYGYTF; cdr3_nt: TGCGCCAGCAGCTTGGTGGACACCTCCTATGGCTACACCTTC
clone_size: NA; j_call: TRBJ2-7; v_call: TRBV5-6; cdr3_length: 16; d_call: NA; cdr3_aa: CASSLRGWTASYEQYF; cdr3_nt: TGTGCCAGCAGCTTGAGGGGATGGACAGCCAGCTACGAGCAGTACTTC
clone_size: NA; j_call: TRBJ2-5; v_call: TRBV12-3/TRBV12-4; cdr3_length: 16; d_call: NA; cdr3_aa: CASSPAPLSVGETQYF; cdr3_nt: TGTGCCAGCAGCCCCGCTCCTTTAAGCGTGGGAGAGACCCAGTACTTC
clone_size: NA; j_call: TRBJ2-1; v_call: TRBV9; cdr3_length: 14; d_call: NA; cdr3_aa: CASSVAGMDNEQFF; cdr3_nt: TGTGCCAGCAGCGTAGCCGGGATGGACAATGAGCAGTTCTTC
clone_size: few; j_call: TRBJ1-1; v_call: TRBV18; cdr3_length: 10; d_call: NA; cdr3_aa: CASSPTEAFF; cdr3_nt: TGTGCCAGCTCACCCACTGAAGCTTTCTTT
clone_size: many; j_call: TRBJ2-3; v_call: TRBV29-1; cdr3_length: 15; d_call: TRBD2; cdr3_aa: CSVESGGGAGDTQYF; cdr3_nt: TGCAGCGTTGAATCTGGCGGGGGTGCTGGAGATACGCAGTATTTT
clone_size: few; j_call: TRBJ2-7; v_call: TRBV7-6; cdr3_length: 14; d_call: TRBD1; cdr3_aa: CASSSTGDRYEQYF; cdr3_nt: TGTGCCAGCAGCTCCACAGGGGATCGGTACGAGCAGTACTTC